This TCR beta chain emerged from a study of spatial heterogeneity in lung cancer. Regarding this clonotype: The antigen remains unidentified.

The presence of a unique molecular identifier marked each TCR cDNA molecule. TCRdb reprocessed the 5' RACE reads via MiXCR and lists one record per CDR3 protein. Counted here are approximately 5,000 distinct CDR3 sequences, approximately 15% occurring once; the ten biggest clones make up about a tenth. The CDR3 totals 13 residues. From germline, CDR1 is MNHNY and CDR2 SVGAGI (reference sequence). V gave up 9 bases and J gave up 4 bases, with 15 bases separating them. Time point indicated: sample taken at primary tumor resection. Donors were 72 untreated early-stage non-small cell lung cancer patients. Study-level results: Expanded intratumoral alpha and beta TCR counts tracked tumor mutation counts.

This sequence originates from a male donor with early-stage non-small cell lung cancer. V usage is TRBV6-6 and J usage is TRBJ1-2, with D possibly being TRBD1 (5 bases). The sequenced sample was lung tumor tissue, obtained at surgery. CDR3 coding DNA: TGTGCCAGTACTACAGGAACTGGCTATGGCTACACCTTC. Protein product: CASTTGTGYGYTF.